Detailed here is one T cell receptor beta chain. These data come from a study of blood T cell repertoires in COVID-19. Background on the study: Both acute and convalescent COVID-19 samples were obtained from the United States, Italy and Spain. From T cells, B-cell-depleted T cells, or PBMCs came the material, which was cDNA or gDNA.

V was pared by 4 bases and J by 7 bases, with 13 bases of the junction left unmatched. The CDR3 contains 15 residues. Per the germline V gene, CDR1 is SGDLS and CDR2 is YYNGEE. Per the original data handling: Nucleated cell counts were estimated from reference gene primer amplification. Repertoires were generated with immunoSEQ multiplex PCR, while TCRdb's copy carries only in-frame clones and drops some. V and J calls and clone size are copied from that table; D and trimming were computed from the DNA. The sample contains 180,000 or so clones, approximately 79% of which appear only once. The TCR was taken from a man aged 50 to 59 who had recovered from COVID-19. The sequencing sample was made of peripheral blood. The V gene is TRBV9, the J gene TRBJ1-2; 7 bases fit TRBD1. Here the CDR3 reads CASSRTGTDASGYTF. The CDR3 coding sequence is TGTGCCAGCAGCCGGACCGGGACAGACGCCTCTGGCTACACCTTC.